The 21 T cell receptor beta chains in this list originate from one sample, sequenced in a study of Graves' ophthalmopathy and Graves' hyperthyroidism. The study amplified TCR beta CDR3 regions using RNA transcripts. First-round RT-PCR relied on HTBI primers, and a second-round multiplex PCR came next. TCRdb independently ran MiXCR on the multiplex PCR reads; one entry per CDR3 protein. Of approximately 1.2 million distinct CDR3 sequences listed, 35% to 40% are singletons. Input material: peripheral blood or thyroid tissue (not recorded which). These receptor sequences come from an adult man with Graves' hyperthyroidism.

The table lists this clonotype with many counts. CDR3 sequence reads: CSAGGRGDTEAFF. CDR3 DNA sequence: TGCAGTGCTGGGGGGCGTGGAGACACTGAAGCTTTCTTT. The chain joins TRBV20-1 to TRBJ1-1, with D possibly being TRBD1 (6 bases). This CDR3 has 13 residues. V lost 5 bases, J lost 3 bases, and 13 bases lay in between. Per the germline V gene, CDR1 is DFQATT and CDR2 is SNEGSKA (reference sequence).

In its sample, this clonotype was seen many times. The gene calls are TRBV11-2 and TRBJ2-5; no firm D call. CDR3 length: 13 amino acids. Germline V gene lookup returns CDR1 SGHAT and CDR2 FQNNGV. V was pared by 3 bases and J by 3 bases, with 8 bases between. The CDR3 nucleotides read TGTGCCAGCAGCTTTTCCGGTAAAGAGACCCAGTACTTC. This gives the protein CASSFSGKETQYF.

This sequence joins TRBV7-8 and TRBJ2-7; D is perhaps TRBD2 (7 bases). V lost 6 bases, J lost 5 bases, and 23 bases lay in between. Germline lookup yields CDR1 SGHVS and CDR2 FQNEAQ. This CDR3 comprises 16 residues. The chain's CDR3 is CASSYPTGGGTNEQYF. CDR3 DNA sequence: TGTGCCAGCAGTTACCCGACAGGCGGGGGTACGAACGAGCAGTACTTC.

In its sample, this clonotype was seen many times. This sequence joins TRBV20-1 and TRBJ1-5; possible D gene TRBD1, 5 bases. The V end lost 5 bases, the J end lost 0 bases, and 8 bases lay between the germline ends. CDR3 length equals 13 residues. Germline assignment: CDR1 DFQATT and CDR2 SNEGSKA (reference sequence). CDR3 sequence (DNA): TGCAGTGCTCAGGGTCTTAGCAATCAGCCCCAGCATTTT. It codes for CSAQGLSNQPQHF.

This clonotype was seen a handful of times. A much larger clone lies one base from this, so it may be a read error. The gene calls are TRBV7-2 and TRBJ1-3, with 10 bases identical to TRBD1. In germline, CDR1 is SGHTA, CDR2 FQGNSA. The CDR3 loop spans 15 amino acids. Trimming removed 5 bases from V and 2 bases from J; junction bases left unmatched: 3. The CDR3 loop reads CASSRGQGPGNTIYF. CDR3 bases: TGTGCCAGCAGCCGGGGACAGGGGCCTGGAAACACCATATATTTT. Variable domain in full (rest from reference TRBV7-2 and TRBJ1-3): GAGVSQSPSNKVTEKGKDVELRCDPISGHTALYWYRQSLGQGLEFLIYFQGNSAPDKSGLPSDRFSAERTGGSVSTLTIQRTQQEDSAVYLCASSRGQGPGNTIYFGEGSWLTVV.

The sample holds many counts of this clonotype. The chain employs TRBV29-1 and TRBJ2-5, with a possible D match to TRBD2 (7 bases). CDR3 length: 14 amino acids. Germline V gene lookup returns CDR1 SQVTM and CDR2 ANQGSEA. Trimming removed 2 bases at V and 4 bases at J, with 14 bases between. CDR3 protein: CSVETGGRRETQYF. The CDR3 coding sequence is TGCAGCGTTGAAACCGGGGGGCGGCGAGAGACCCAGTACTTC.

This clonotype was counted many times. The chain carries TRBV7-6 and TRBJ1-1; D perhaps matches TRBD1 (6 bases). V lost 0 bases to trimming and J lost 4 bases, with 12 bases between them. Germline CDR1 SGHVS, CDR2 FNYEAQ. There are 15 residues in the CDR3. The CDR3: CASSLAVEGGTEAFF. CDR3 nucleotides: TGTGCCAGCAGCTTAGCAGTCGAAGGGGGCACTGAAGCTTTCTTT. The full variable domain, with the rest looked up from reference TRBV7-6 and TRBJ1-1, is GAGVSQSPRYKVTKRGQDVALRCDPISGHVSLYWYRQALGQGPEFLTYFNYEAQQDKSGLPNDRFSAERPEGSISTLTIQRTEQRDSAMYRCASSLAVEGGTEAFFGQGTRLTVV.

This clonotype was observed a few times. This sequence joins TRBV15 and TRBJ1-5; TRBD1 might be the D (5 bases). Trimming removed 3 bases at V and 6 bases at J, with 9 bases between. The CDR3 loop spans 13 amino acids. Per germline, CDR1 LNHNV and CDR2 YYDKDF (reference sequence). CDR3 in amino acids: CATSSGDFQPQHF. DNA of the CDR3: TGTGCCACCAGCAGTGGGGACTTTCAGCCCCAGCATTTT.

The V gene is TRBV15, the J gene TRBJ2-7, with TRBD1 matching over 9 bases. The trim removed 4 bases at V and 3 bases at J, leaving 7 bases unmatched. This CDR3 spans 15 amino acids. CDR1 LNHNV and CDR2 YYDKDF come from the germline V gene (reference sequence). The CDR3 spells CATSKPPGQGYEQYF. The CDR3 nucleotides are TGTGCCACCAGCAAACCTCCGGGACAGGGCTACGAGCAGTACTTC.

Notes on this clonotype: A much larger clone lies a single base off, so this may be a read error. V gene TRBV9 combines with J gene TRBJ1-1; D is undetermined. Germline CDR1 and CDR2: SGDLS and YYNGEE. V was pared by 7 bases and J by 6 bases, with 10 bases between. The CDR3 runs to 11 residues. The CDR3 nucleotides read TGTGCCAGCTTTGGGCACGCTGAAGCTTTCTTT. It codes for CASFGHAEAFF.

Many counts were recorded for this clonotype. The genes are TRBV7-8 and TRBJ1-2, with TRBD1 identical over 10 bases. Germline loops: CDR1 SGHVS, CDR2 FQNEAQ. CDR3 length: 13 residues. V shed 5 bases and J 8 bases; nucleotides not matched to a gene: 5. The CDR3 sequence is CASSKDRGHGYTF. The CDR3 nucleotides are TGTGCCAGCAGCAAAGACAGGGGGCACGGCTACACCTTC.

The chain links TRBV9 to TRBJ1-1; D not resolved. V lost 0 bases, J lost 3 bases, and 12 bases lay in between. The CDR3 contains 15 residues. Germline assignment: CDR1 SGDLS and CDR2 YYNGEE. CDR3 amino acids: CASSVEEHRYTEAFF. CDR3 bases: TGTGCCAGCAGCGTAGAGGAACACCGCTACACTGAAGCTTTCTTT. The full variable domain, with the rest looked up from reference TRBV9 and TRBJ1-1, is DSGVTQTPKHLITATGQRVTLRCSPRSGDLSVYWYQQSLDQGLQFLIQYYNGEERAKGNILERFSAQQFPDLHSELNLSSLELGDSALYFCASSVEEHRYTEAFFGQGTRLTVV.

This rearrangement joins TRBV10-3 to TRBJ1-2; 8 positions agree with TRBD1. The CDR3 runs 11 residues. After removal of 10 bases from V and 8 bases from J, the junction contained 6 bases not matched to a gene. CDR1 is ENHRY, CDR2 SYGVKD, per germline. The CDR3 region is CASRTGWGYTF. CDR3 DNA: TGTGCCAGCAGGACAGGGTGGGGCTACACCTTC.

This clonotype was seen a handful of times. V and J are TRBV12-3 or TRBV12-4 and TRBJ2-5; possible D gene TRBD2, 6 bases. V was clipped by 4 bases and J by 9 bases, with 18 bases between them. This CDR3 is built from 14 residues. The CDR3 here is CASSSYSLGGAQYF. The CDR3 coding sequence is TGTGCCAGCAGTTCGTACTCCTTAGGAGGGGCCCAGTACTTC.

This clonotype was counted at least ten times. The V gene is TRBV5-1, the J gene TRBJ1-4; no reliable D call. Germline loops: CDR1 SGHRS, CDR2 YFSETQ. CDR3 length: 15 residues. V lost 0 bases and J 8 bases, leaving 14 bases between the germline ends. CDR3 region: CASSLVGTTDEKLFF. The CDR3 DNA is TGCGCCAGCAGCTTGGTGGGAACTACGGACGAAAAACTGTTTTTT.

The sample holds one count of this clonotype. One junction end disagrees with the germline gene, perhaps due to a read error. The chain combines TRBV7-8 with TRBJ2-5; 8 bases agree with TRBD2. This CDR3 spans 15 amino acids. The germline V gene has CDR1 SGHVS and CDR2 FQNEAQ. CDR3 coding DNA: TGTGCCAGCAGTCCCCGCGGGAGGCGCCAAGAGGCCCAGTACTTC. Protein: CASSPRGRRQEAQYF.

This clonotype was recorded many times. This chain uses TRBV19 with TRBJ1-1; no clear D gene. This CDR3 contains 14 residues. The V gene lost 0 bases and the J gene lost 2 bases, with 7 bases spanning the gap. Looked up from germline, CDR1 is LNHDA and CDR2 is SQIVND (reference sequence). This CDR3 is CASSIDGVNTEAFF. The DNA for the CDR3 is TGTGCCAGTAGTATAGACGGGGTCAACACTGAAGCTTTCTTT. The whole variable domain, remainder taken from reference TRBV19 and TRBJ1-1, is DGGITQSPKYLFRKEGQNVTLSCEQNLNHDAMYWYRQDPGQGLRLIYYSQIVNDFQKGDIAEGYSVSREKKESFPLTVTSAQKNPTAFYLCASSIDGVNTEAFFGQGTRLTVV.

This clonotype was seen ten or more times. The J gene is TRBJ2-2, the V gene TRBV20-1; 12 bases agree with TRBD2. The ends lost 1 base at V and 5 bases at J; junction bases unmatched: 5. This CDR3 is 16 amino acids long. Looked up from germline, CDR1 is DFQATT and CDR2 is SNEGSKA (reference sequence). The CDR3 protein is CSARVRGLAGTGELFF. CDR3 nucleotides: TGCAGTGCTAGAGTTCGTGGACTAGCGGGAACCGGGGAGCTGTTTTTT.

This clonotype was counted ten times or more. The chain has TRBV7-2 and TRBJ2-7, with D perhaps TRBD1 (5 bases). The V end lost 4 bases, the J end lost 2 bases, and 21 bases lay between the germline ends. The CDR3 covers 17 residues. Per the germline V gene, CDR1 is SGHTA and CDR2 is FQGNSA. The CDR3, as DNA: TGTGCCAGCAGCTCTCGGCAAACAGGCTTGGCCCCCTACGAGCAGTACTTC. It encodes CASSSRQTGLAPYEQYF. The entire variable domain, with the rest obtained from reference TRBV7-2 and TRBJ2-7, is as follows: GAGVSQSPSNKVTEKGKDVELRCDPISGHTALYWYRQSLGQGLEFLIYFQGNSAPDKSGLPSDRFSAERTGGSVSTLTIQRTQQEDSAVYLCASSSRQTGLAPYEQYFGPGTRLTVT.

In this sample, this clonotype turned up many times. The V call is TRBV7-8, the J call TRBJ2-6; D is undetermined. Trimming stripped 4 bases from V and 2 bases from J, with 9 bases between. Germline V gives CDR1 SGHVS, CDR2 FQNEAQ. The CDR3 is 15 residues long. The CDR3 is CASSSDGTGANVLTF. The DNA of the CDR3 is TGTGCCAGCAGCTCCGACGGAACTGGGGCCAACGTCCTGACTTTC.

CDR3 protein: CASSQALGTGAYEQYF. The CDR3 bases are TGCGCCAGCAGCCAAGCTCTTGGGACAGGGGCCTACGAGCAGTACTTC. The J gene is TRBJ2-7, the V gene TRBV4-1; 10 bases agree with TRBD1. V lost 1 base to trimming and J lost 2 bases; unmatched junction nucleotides: 5. In germline, CDR1 is MGHRA, CDR2 YSYEKL. This CDR3 spans 16 amino acids.